This TCR beta chain was retrieved from a study of cytomegalovirus exposure and HLA in healthy donors. Study-level information: Unique TCRs numbering around 85 million, obtained from HLA-typed donors, made up an early data release.

Details on this clone: Its target is not known.

The CDR3 is made up of 17 amino acids. The J segment lost 6 bases and the V segment lost 1 base, leaving 9 bases of the junction unmatched. Germline V gives CDR1 SGHTA, CDR2 FQGNSA. PCR amplification relied on 60 Vbeta primers (plus 13 Jbeta primers). Measured with immunoSEQ multiplex PCR; TCRdb has only the in-frame clones, and not every one. The profile covers fewer than 200,000 clones, with 65% to 80% appearing a single time and 2.1% taken by the ten largest. Study results and caveats: The listing of some 170 TCR beta chains classed them as cytomegalovirus-associated.

This TCR was recovered from a man aged 35 to 55 in good health and CMV-seronegative. The V call is TRBV7-2, the J call TRBJ2-1, with TRBD2 matching 10 bases. The specimen was PBMCs. The CDR3 here is CASSLVLLAGEANEQFF. The CDR3 DNA follows: TGTGCCAGCAGCTTAGTGCTCCTAGCGGGAGAGGCCAATGAGCAGTTCTTC.